This T cell receptor beta chain was obtained from a study of blood T cell repertoires in COVID-19. Profiled with immunoSEQ multiplex PCR; TCRdb holds only in-frame clones, not every one. Found here are about 120,000 clones, roughly 90% of them singletons; the top ten hold 3.8%. V was pared by 0 bases and J by 2 bases, with 8 bases between. CDR1 and CDR2 (germline): MNHNY, SVGAGI (reference sequence). The length of the CDR3 is 15 residues. The sequence derives from a woman in her sixties with COVID-19, enrolled during active disease. The sample was peripheral blood. The gene calls are TRBV6-6 and TRBJ1-5, with D tentatively TRBD1 (5 bases). The CDR3 DNA is TGTGCCAGCAGTTACTCTTCACAGGGCAATCAGCCCCAGCATTTT. This encodes CASSYSSQGNQPQHF.